Below are 24 T cell receptor beta chains sequenced from a single sample in a study of cytomegalovirus exposure and HLA in healthy donors. Both 60 Vbeta primers and 13 Jbeta primers went into the PCR. Here immunoSEQ multiplex PCR was the method, and the copy in TCRdb shows in-frame clones only, minus some. This table has more than 90,000 clones, roughly 68% appearing once. Sequenced material: PBMCs. All receptors derive from a woman aged 25 to 45 in good health and CMV-seronegative.

This chain uses TRBV19 with TRBJ2-7; 8 bases line up with TRBD2. The junction had 5 bases not matched to a gene; V was cut back by 5 bases and J by 2 bases. The germline gives CDR1 LNHDA, CDR2 SQIVND (reference sequence). This CDR3 comprises 14 residues. The CDR3 loop reads CASSLGGGTYEQYF. The CDR3 coding sequence is TGTGCCAGTAGTCTCGGGGGGGGAACCTACGAGCAGTACTTC.

The chain combines TRBV5-1 with TRBJ1-1; no reliable D call. CDR3 size: 14 residues. Germline V gene data show CDR1 as SGHRS and CDR2 as YFSETQ. Deletions cut 0 bases from V and 4 bases from J, with 10 bases between. Here the CDR3 DNA reads TGCGCCAGCAGCTTGGCCGCGGGAGGCACTGAAGCTTTCTTT. This codes for CASSLAAGGTEAFF.

The V gene is TRBV25-1, the J gene TRBJ1-4; 7 bases are a match to TRBD1. Germline V gives CDR1 MGHDK, CDR2 SYGVNS. The CDR3 loop spans 14 amino acids. With 3 bases clipped from V and 6 bases from J, the junction kept 4 bases outside the gene matches. CDR3 amino acids: CASSDGTVDEKLFF. The CDR3 DNA reads TGTGCCAGCAGTGACGGGACAGTGGATGAAAAACTGTTTTTT.

The CDR3 loop is CASSHYSGREETQYF. Written as DNA, the CDR3 is TGCGCCAGCAGCCATTATAGCGGGAGAGAGGAGACCCAGTACTTC. The chain combines TRBV5-1 with TRBJ2-5; 9 nucleotides align to TRBD2. CDR1 is SGHRS, CDR2 YFSETQ, per germline. CDR3 length equals 15 residues. V trimming: 4 bases; J trimming: 5 bases; junction bases outside the gene matches: 9.

The chain uses TRBV6-5 and TRBJ2-7; D perhaps matches TRBD2 (6 bases). Germline assignment: CDR1 MNHEY and CDR2 SVGAGI. The CDR3 loop spans 14 amino acids. V was clipped by 3 bases and J by 2 bases, with 11 bases between them. The CDR3, as DNA: TGTGCCAGCAGTTATAGCGGCAGAACCTACGAGCAGTACTTC. Its protein is CASSYSGRTYEQYF.

The rearrangement links TRBV6-5 to TRBJ2-1; weak D call: TRBD1 (5 bases). Trimming took 4 bases from V and 7 from J, leaving 14 bases between them. The CDR3 has 14 residues. CDR1 is MNHEY and CDR2 is SVGAGI in the germline V gene. The chain's CDR3 is CASSSRGRINEQFF. CDR3 nucleotides: TGTGCCAGCAGTTCAAGGGGTCGGATAAATGAGCAGTTCTTC.

The chain links TRBV2 to TRBJ1-5; 9 positions agree with TRBD1. Trimming removed 8 bases from V and 6 bases from J; junction bases left unmatched: 5. Germline loops: CDR1 SNHLY, CDR2 FYNNEI. This CDR3 spans 13 amino acids. This CDR3 is CASDRGSLQPQHF. CDR3 DNA: TGTGCCAGCGACAGGGGGAGCCTTCAGCCCCAGCATTTT.

J is TRBJ1-1 and V is TRBV6-1; D perhaps matches TRBD1 (6 bases). The germline CDR1 and CDR2 sequences are MNHNS and SASEGT. The CDR3 runs to 14 residues. The ends were cut back, 4 bases at V and 2 bases at J, with 11 bases in the middle. The CDR3 reads CASSARGGNTEAFF. The CDR3 coding sequence is TGTGCCAGCAGTGCAAGGGGGGGCAACACTGAAGCTTTCTTT.

The V and J genes are TRBV2 and TRBJ2-3; tentatively, D is TRBD1 (6 bases). V dropped 2 bases and J dropped 6 bases, with 15 bases sitting between them. The CDR3 is 15 amino acids. Germline V gene data show CDR1 as SNHLY and CDR2 as FYNNEI. The chain's CDR3 is CASSESRGSWDTQYF. CDR3 bases: TGTGCCAGCAGTGAAAGCAGGGGTTCATGGGATACGCAGTATTTT. The whole variable domain, remainder taken from reference TRBV2 and TRBJ2-3, is EPEVTQTPSHQVTQMGQEVILRCVPISNHLYFYWYRQILGQKVEFLVSFYNNEISEKSEIFDDQFSVERPDGSNFTLKIRSTKLEDSAMYFCASSESRGSWDTQYFGPGTRLTVL.

This sequence joins TRBV6-5 and TRBJ2-5; 7 bases are shared with TRBD1. CDR3 length equals 15 residues. From germline, CDR1 is MNHEY and CDR2 SVGAGI. Losses at the gene ends were 7 bases for V and 1 base for J; bases not matched to a gene: 9. The CDR3 DNA follows: TGTGCCAGCAAACCCTACGGGACAGCCCAAGAGACCCAGTACTTC. Residues: CASKPYGTAQETQYF.

In regard to this clone: In the same sample, other DNA sequences code for this CDR3. The chain combines TRBV7-9 with TRBJ1-2, with 10 positions matching TRBD1. Trimming at V came to 4 bases and at J to 8 bases, leaving 10 bases not matched to a gene. Per the germline V gene, CDR1 is SEHNR and CDR2 is FQNEAQ (reference sequence). The length of the CDR3 is 15 residues. CDR3 loop: CASSSRLTGGAGYTF. DNA for the CDR3: TGTGCCAGCAGCTCAAGATTGACAGGGGGCGCCGGCTACACCTTC.

The J gene is TRBJ2-7, the V gene TRBV7-8; 7 bases line up with TRBD1. With 4 bases clipped from V and 3 bases from J, the junction kept 12 bases outside the gene matches. This CDR3 has 16 residues. Germline CDR1 reads SGHVS; CDR2 reads FQNEAQ. CDR3 coding DNA: TGTGCCAGCAGCTCACTAGGCCGGGACAGAAACTACGAGCAGTACTTC. Its protein is CASSSLGRDRNYEQYF.

The rearrangement links TRBV18 to TRBJ1-3; D remains unclear. The V gene lost 2 bases and the J gene lost 0 bases, with 8 bases spanning the gap. The CDR3 is made up of 15 amino acids. Germline V CDR1 and CDR2: KGHSH, LQKENI. CDR3 DNA sequence: TGTGCCAGCTCACCAATCGGGGACTCTGGAAACACCATATATTTT. The encoded protein is CASSPIGDSGNTIYF.

The rearrangement uses TRBV2 and TRBJ2-1; a weak D match, TRBD2 (5 bases). The germline V gene has CDR1 SNHLY and CDR2 FYNNEI. V was shortened by 7 bases and J by 7 bases, with 8 bases between the two germline ends. The CDR3 sequence is 11 residues long. The CDR3 DNA reads as TGTGCCAGCACTCGGAGGAATGAGCAGTTCTTC. As protein: CASTRRNEQFF.

This chain connects TRBV6-1 to TRBJ2-6; 7 bases are shared with TRBD1. After removal of 5 bases from V and 4 bases from J, the junction contained 5 bases not matched to a gene. The germline CDR1 and CDR2 sequences are MNHNS and SASEGT. The CDR3 contains 15 residues. The CDR3 loop reads CASSTPGQGANVLTF. The CDR3 nucleotides are TGTGCCAGCAGTACTCCGGGACAGGGGGCCAACGTCCTGACTTTC.

The chain has TRBV4-3 and TRBJ1-1; 7 nucleotides agree with TRBD1. The CDR3 has 14 amino acids. J gave up 3 bases and V 10 bases, and 11 bases lay outside the gene matches. The germline gives CDR1 LGHNA, CDR2 YSLEER. This CDR3 is CANLLPGGDTEAFF. The CDR3 DNA follows: TGCGCCAACCTTCTTCCAGGGGGAGACACTGAAGCTTTCTTT.

The chain couples TRBV11-2 to TRBJ1-1; tentative D call: TRBD1 (6 bases). This CDR3 spans 16 amino acids. The V and J ends lost 3 bases and 6 bases respectively, with 20 bases between them. Germline-derived CDR1 and CDR2 are SGHAT and FQNNGV. The DNA of the CDR3 is TGTGCCAGCAGCTTTGGGTCGGACAGCGCCAACCCTGAAGCTTTCTTT. It translates to CASSFGSDSANPEAFF.

The V and J genes are TRBV7-9 and TRBJ2-6; tentatively, D is TRBD1 (5 bases). In germline, CDR1 is SEHNR, CDR2 FQNEAQ (reference sequence). CDR3 size: 16 residues. Trimming took 5 bases from V and 0 from J, leaving 11 bases between them. The CDR3 sequence is CASSQNRNSGANVLTF. For the CDR3, the DNA is TGTGCCAGCAGCCAGAACAGGAACTCTGGGGCCAACGTCCTGACTTTC. The whole variable domain, filled in from reference TRBV7-9 and TRBJ2-6, reads DTGVSQNPRHKITKRGQNVTFRCDPISEHNRLYWYRQTLGQGPEFLTYFQNEAQLEKSRLLSDRFSAERPKGSFSTLEIQRTEQGDSAMYLCASSQNRNSGANVLTFGAGSRLTVL.

The chain recombines TRBV2 with TRBJ1-4; D may be TRBD1 (6 bases). V shed 6 bases and J shed 7 bases, with 15 bases lying between them. CDR1 and CDR2 (germline): SNHLY, FYNNEI. CDR3 length equals 14 residues. Here the CDR3 DNA reads TGTGCCAGCAGCGTCAGGGGACCTCTTGAAAAACTGTTTTTT. It yields the protein CASSVRGPLEKLFF. The full variable domain, in which reference TRBV2 and TRBJ1-4 provide the parts outside the CDR3, is EPEVTQTPSHQVTQMGQEVILRCVPISNHLYFYWYRQILGQKVEFLVSFYNNEISEKSEIFDDQFSVERPDGSNFTLKIRSTKLEDSAMYFCASSVRGPLEKLFFGSGTQLSVL.

This clone occurred a few times. Other DNA sequences within the sample encode an identical CDR3. The genes are TRBV5-1 and TRBJ1-5; no clear D gene. The CDR3 extends over 15 amino acids. CDR1 is SGHRS and CDR2 is YFSETQ in the germline V gene. V lost 4 bases, J lost 2 bases, and 13 bases lay in between. DNA for the CDR3: TGCGCCAGCAGCCTCGGTTCCGGGGGCAATCAGCCCCAGCATTTT. Its translation is CASSLGSGGNQPQHF.

The V and J genes are TRBV11-3 and TRBJ1-1, with D unclear. The V end was cut by 1 base, the J end by 8 bases, with 11 bases between. The germline V gene encodes CDR1 SGHNT and CDR2 YENEEA. This CDR3 contains 13 residues. CDR3 in DNA: TGTGCCAGCAGCTTAGGCAGGCCTTCGGAAGCTTTCTTT. This gives the protein CASSLGRPSEAFF. The full variable domain, completed using reference TRBV11-3 and TRBJ1-1, is EAGVVQSPRYKIIEKKQPVAFWCNPISGHNTLYWYLQNLGQGPELLIRYENEEAVDDSQLPKDRFSAERLKGVDSTLKIQPAELGDSAVYLCASSLGRPSEAFFGQGTRLTVV.

The chain is built from TRBV19 and TRBJ1-2, with unresolved D. This CDR3 is 13 amino acids long. V dropped 5 bases and J dropped 3 bases, with 10 bases sitting between them. Germline V gene data show CDR1 as LNHDA and CDR2 as SQIVND (reference sequence). CDR3 sequence: CASSSLEDYGYTF. The CDR3 DNA reads as TGTGCCAGTAGTTCCCTCGAGGACTATGGCTACACCTTC.

V is TRBV7-9 and J is TRBJ2-5, with TRBD2 matching 8 bases. Germline V gene lookup returns CDR1 SEHNR and CDR2 FQNEAQ (reference sequence). V lost 3 bases and J lost 1; bases outside the gene matches: 7. CDR3 length: 16 residues. CDR3 in DNA: TGTGCCAGCAGCTTTACTAGCGGCTCCCCCCAAGAGACCCAGTACTTC. Protein: CASSFTSGSPQETQYF.

This clone was detected only a few times. The chain recombines TRBV14 with TRBJ1-2, with D hard to call. Germline CDR1 SGHDN, CDR2 FVKESK. V shed 3 bases and J shed 4 bases, with 9 bases lying between them. The CDR3 has 13 residues. The CDR3: CASSHGEAYGYTF. The CDR3 DNA reads as TGTGCCAGCAGCCACGGGGAGGCCTATGGCTACACCTTC.